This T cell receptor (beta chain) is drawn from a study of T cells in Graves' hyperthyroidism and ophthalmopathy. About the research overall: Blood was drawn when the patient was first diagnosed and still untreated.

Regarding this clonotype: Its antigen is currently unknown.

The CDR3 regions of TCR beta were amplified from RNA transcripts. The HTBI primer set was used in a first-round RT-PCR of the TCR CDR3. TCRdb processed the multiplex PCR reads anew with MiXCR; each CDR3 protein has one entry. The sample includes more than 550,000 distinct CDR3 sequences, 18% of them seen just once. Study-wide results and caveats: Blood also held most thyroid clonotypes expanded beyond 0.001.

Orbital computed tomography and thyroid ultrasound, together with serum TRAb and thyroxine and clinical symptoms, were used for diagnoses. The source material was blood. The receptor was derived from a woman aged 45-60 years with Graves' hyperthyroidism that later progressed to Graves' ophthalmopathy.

The CDR3 is CASSSLRTRDNEQFF. In nucleotides, the CDR3 is TGTGCCAGCAGTTCCCTCAGAACTAGGGACAATGAGCAGTTCTTC. The chain has TRBV6-2 or TRBV6-3 and TRBJ2-1; perhaps TRBD2 as D (5 bases). Trimming took 4 bases from V and 5 from J, leaving 15 bases between them. CDR3 length: 15 amino acids. From germline, CDR1 is MNHEY and CDR2 SVGEGT.